This TCR beta chain appears in the sequencing data of a study of vaccination effects on CD4 cells after COVID-19. Libraries were prepared by immunoSEQ multiplex PCR; TCRdb keeps only in-frame clonotypes and omits some of them. This table has some 52,000 clones, more than 75% appearing once. Antigen-specific CD4+ T cells expanded by the ViraFEST assay with viral peptide pools were then sequenced. Subsequent to a culture period of 10 to 11 days, CD4+ T cells were isolated. In the vaccine recipients, nucleocapsid antibodies were negative and there was no prior SARS-CoV-2 infection. For this clone: Its antigen is as yet unknown.

Findings and caveats of the study: Clones arising from infection and from vaccination showed marked clonal contraction late after vaccination.

The sample here was CD4+ T cells from PBMCs cultured with HCoV-OC43 spike peptides, taken before COVID-19 vaccination. Described subset: HCoV-OC43 spike overlapping peptide pool stimulation. This receptor was obtained from a human donor who received a COVID-19 vaccine.

CDR3 nucleotides: TGTGCCAGCAGCTTGGGGAGCCTTTCCTACTCGACCGTAGCAGGCGAGCAGTACGTC. Its translation: CASSLGSLSYSTVAGEQYV. The chain uses TRBV5-5 and TRBJ2-7; the D is unclear. V was pared by 0 bases and J by 6 bases, with 28 bases between. This CDR3 is built from 19 residues. CDR1 and CDR2 (germline): SGHKS, YYEKEE (reference sequence).